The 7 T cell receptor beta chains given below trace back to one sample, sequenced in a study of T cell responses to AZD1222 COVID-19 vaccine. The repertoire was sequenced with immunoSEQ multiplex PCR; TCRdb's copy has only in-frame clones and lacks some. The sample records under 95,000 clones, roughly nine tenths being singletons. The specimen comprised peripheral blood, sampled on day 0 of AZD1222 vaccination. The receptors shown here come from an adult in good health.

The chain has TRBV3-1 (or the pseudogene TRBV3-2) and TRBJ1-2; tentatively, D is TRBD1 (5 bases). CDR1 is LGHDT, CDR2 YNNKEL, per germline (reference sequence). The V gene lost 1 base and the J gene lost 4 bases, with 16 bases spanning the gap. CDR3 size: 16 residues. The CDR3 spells CASSQVSGTLTYGYTF. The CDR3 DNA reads TGTGCCAGCAGCCAAGTTTCAGGGACTCTGACCTATGGCTACACCTTC.

This CDR3 is CASSEVAGSPLHF. The DNA of the CDR3 is TGTGCCAGCAGTGAAGTAGCGGGTTCACCCCTCCACTTT. This sequence joins TRBV2 and TRBJ1-6, with D unresolved. The germline V gene has CDR1 SNHLY and CDR2 FYNNEI. Trimming took 1 base from V and 9 from J, leaving 7 bases between them. The CDR3 has 13 residues.

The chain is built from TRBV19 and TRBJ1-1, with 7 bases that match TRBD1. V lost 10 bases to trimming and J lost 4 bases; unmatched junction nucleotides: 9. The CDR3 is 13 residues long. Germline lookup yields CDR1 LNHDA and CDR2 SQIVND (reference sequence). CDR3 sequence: CATRQGSGTEAFF. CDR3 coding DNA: TGTGCCACCCGACAGGGAAGCGGCACTGAAGCTTTCTTT.

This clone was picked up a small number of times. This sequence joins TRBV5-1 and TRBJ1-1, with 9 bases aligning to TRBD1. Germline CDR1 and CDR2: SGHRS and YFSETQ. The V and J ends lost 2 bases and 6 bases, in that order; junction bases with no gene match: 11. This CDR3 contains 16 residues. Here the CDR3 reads CASSLGTGLVSAEAFF. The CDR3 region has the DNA TGCGCCAGCAGCTTAGGGACAGGGCTAGTATCGGCTGAAGCTTTCTTT.

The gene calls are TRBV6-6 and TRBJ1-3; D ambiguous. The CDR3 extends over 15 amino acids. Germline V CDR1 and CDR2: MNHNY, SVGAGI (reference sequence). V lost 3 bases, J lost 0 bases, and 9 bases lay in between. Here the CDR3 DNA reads TGTGCCAGCAGTTATAGTTGGGACTCTGGAAACACCATATATTTT. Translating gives CASSYSWDSGNTIYF.

The CDR3 reads CASSNRDKTYEQYF. The CDR3 DNA reads as TGTGCCAGCAGTAACCGGGACAAGACCTACGAGCAGTACTTC. This sequence joins TRBV6-5 and TRBJ2-7; perhaps TRBD1 as D (6 bases). The V gene lost 5 bases and the J gene lost 2 bases, with 13 bases spanning the gap. Germline V lookup: CDR1 MNHEY, CDR2 SVGAGI. This CDR3 has 14 amino acids.

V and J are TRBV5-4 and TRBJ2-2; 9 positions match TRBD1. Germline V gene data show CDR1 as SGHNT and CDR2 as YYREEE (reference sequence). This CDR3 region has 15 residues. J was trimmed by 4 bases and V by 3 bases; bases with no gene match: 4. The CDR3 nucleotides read TGTGCCAGCAGCTGGACAGGGGTTGGCACCGGGGAGCTGTTTTTT. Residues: CASSWTGVGTGELFF.